Below, 25 T cell receptor beta chains from the same sample are listed, as sequenced in a study of blood T cell repertoires in COVID-19. TCRdb's copy holds only in-frame clones and misses some; the assay was immunoSEQ multiplex PCR. The repertoire holds approximately 210,000 clones, more than 70% seen once, with roughly 4.5% in the top ten. Sequencing input: PBMCs or T cells enriched from blood (not recorded which). These receptors were taken from a man aged 25-45 years with acute COVID-19.

This rearrangement joins TRBV7-9 to TRBJ2-1; 13 bases line up with TRBD2. Unmatched junction bases numbered 2, after V lost 4 bases and J lost 5 bases. Germline assignment: CDR1 SEHNR and CDR2 FQNEAQ (reference sequence). The CDR3 is made up of 15 amino acids. The CDR3 DNA follows: TGTGCCAGCAGCTCTGGGACTAGCGGGAACAATGAGCAGTTCTTC. This codes for CASSSGTSGNNEQFF.

The CDR3 loop is CASSVGGWDSDTQYF. The CDR3 DNA follows: TGTGCCAGCAGCGTAGGGGGCTGGGATTCAGATACGCAGTATTTT. The chain carries TRBV9 and TRBJ2-3, with D tentatively TRBD1 (5 bases). The CDR3 totals 15 residues. The V gene's germline CDR1 is SGDLS and CDR2 YYNGEE. The V end lost 0 bases, the J end lost 4 bases, and 12 bases lay between the germline ends.

The chain carries TRBV4-1 and TRBJ1-2, with TRBD1 identical over 8 bases. The ends lost 4 bases at V and 1 base at J; junction bases unmatched: 11. The CDR3 is 17 amino acids. From germline, CDR1 is MGHRA and CDR2 YSYEKL. The DNA of the CDR3 is TGCGCCAGCAGCCTAGGGACAGGCCTACTCGATAACTATGGCTACACCTTC. Its protein product is CASSLGTGLLDNYGYTF.

The CDR3 sequence: CASSLLQGAGKGTEAFF. In DNA form, the CDR3 reads TGCGCCAGCAGCCTACTTCAAGGGGCAGGGAAGGGCACTGAAGCTTTCTTT. The chain employs TRBV5-1 and TRBJ1-1; possible D gene TRBD1, 5 bases. This CDR3 has 17 amino acids. Germline CDR1 is SGHRS and CDR2 is YFSETQ. Trimming stripped 4 bases from V and 4 bases from J, with 23 bases between.

The rearrangement uses TRBV9 and TRBJ1-2; TRBD1 aligns across 7 bases. Unmatched junction bases numbered 12, after V lost 0 bases and J lost 4 bases. CDR1 is SGDLS and CDR2 is YYNGEE in the germline V gene. The CDR3 consists of 17 residues. The CDR3: CASSVGGGIRDSYGYTF. The CDR3 DNA reads TGTGCCAGCAGCGTAGGGGGTGGGATCCGGGACAGCTATGGCTACACCTTC.

As concerns this clone: Other DNA sequences of this sample code for an identical CDR3. The V gene is TRBV30, the J gene TRBJ1-2; 8 bases map to TRBD1. Germline CDR1 is GTSNPN and CDR2 is SVGIG (reference sequence). The CDR3 runs to 12 residues. Trimming at V came to 5 bases and at J to 2 bases, leaving 1 base not matched to a gene. In DNA, the CDR3 is TGTGCCTGGGCAGGGGGCAACTATGGCTACACCTTC. It specifies CAWAGGNYGYTF.

The chain uses TRBV11-2 and TRBJ2-7; 10 nucleotides line up with TRBD1. The CDR3 has 17 amino acids. The V segment lost 4 bases and the J segment 4 bases; nucleotides outside the gene matches: 13. From germline, CDR1 is SGHAT and CDR2 FQNNGV. The CDR3 reads CASSSFLSGTGAYEQYF. The CDR3 DNA reads TGTGCCAGCAGCTCATTCCTCTCCGGGACAGGGGCGTACGAGCAGTACTTC.

The chain recombines TRBV19 with TRBJ2-5, with D possibly TRBD2 on 6 matching bases. The V and J ends lost 6 bases and 4 bases respectively, with 15 bases between them. CDR1 is LNHDA and CDR2 is SQIVND in the germline V gene (reference sequence). This CDR3 contains 14 residues. CDR3 sequence reads: CASRPSGGGETQYF. The CDR3 coding sequence is TGTGCCAGTAGACCTTCCGGGGGAGGAGAGACCCAGTACTTC.

The gene calls are TRBV11-1 and TRBJ1-3, with 7 bases lining up with TRBD1. The junction had 4 bases not matched to a gene; V was cut back by 4 bases and J by 4 bases. Germline CDR1 SGHAT, CDR2 FQDESV (reference sequence). This CDR3 spans 14 amino acids. The CDR3 DNA is TGTGCCAGCAGCTCGGACAGGCCGGGAAACACCATATATTTT. Translated, it gives CASSSDRPGNTIYF.

This chain links TRBV6-5 with TRBJ1-6, with D possibly TRBD1 on 5 matching bases. Germline lookup yields CDR1 MNHEY and CDR2 SVGAGI. The length of the CDR3 is 14 residues. V lost 7 bases and J lost 7, with 14 bases in between. CDR3 nucleotide sequence: TGTGCCAGCAACCACCCGGAGGGGAATTCACCCCTCCACTTT. It is translated as CASNHPEGNSPLHF.

The count of this clone is one. The chain carries TRBV18 and TRBJ1-4, with 10 bases matching TRBD1. This CDR3 is 15 amino acids long. Germline values: CDR1 KGHSH, CDR2 LQKENI. Trimming cost V 2 bases and J 8 bases; bases outside gene matches: 5. CDR3 loop: CASSPFGTGAEKLFF. The CDR3 coding sequence is TGTGCCAGCTCACCATTCGGGACAGGGGCCGAAAAACTGTTTTTT. Full variable domain (rest looked up from reference TRBV18 and TRBJ1-4): NAGVMQNPRHLVRRRGQEARLRCSPMKGHSHVYWYRQLPEEGLKFMVYLQKENIIDESGMPKERFSAEFPKEGPSILRIQQVVRGDSAAYFCASSPFGTGAEKLFFGSGTQLSVL.

The rearrangement links TRBV9 to TRBJ1-6; D unclear. Trimming removed 3 bases at V and 7 bases at J, with 8 bases between. The germline V gene has CDR1 SGDLS and CDR2 YYNGEE. This CDR3 is 13 amino acids long. The CDR3 region is CASSAHRNSPLHF. The CDR3 region has the DNA TGTGCCAGCAGCGCCCACAGAAATTCACCCCTCCACTTT.

The V call is TRBV3-1 (or the pseudogene TRBV3-2), the J call TRBJ1-2; 8 positions agree with TRBD1. CDR3 length: 16 amino acids. Per germline, CDR1 LGHDT and CDR2 YNNKEL (reference sequence). The V gene end was trimmed by 4 bases and the J gene end by 0 bases; junction bases not matched to a gene: 7. In DNA, the CDR3 is TGTGCCAGCAGCCGAGGTTCGGACAGGGCTAACTATGGCTACACCTTC. It specifies CASSRGSDRANYGYTF.

The gene calls are TRBV29-1 and TRBJ1-1; D not resolved. Germline V gene data show CDR1 as SQVTM and CDR2 as ANQGSEA. Trimming cost V 3 bases and J 0 bases, with 5 bases left between them. The CDR3 extends over 12 amino acids. This chain's CDR3 is CSVDTVNTEAFF. CDR3 sequence (DNA): TGCAGCGTTGATACTGTGAACACTGAAGCTTTCTTT. Complete variable domain (other parts from reference TRBV29-1 and TRBJ1-1): SAVISQKPSRDICQRGTSLTIQCQVDSQVTMMFWYRQQPGQSLTLIATANQGSEATYESGFVIDKFPISRPNLTFSTLTVSNMSPEDSSIYLCSVDTVNTEAFFGQGTRLTVV.

Only a few counts were recorded for this clone. This chain connects TRBV28 to TRBJ1-2; tentative D call: TRBD1 (5 bases). Germline assignment: CDR1 MDHEN and CDR2 SYDVKM. The CDR3 is 11 residues long. V was cut by 11 bases and J by 10 bases, with 17 bases left in between. CDR3 protein: CAGEKGSHYTF. CDR3 nucleotides: TGTGCCGGGGAAAAGGGGTCCCACTACACCTTC.

V usage is TRBV7-9 and J usage is TRBJ1-2, with 7 bases aligning to TRBD1. CDR1 SEHNR and CDR2 FQNEAQ come from the germline V gene (reference sequence). The V segment lost 5 bases and the J segment 3 bases; nucleotides outside the gene matches: 6. The CDR3 contains 14 residues. CDR3 bases: TGTGCCAGCAGCGCGACCGGGACAGACTATGGCTACACCTTC. Protein: CASSATGTDYGYTF.

The chain is built from TRBV19 and TRBJ2-5; 8 bases fit TRBD1. CDR1 is LNHDA and CDR2 is SQIVND in the germline V gene (reference sequence). V shed 7 bases and J 2 bases; nucleotides not matched to a gene: 9. The CDR3 is made up of 15 amino acids. Here the CDR3 reads CASTPRQGIQETQYF. CDR3 DNA sequence: TGTGCCAGTACCCCCAGACAGGGGATACAAGAGACCCAGTACTTC.

V and J are TRBV3-1 (or the pseudogene TRBV3-2) and TRBJ1-4; unclear D gene. CDR1 is LGHDT, CDR2 YNNKEL, per germline (reference sequence). Trimming took off 4 bases at V and 7 bases at J, with 10 bases between the two ends. The CDR3 runs 13 residues. CDR3 region: CASSPRFGEKLFF. DNA of the CDR3: TGTGCCAGCAGCCCGCGTTTCGGTGAAAAACTGTTTTTT.

This clone turned up a few times. In DNA, the CDR3 is TGTGCCACCCAACAGGGAACCAAAAACATTCAGTACTTC. It is translated as CATQQGTKNIQYF. The rearrangement joins TRBV19 to TRBJ2-4; D perhaps matches TRBD1 (6 bases). Trimming took off 10 bases at V and 2 bases at J, with 12 bases between the two ends. This CDR3 region has 13 residues. In germline, CDR1 is LNHDA, CDR2 SQIVND (reference sequence).

This sequence joins TRBV29-1 and TRBJ2-3; TRBD1 might be the D (6 bases). Trimming took off 4 bases at V and 2 bases at J, with 13 bases between the two ends. CDR1 is SQVTM, CDR2 ANQGSEA, per germline. CDR3 length equals 14 residues. CDR3 residues: CSVALQGSTDTQYF. As DNA, the CDR3 is TGCAGCGTTGCCTTACAGGGTTCCACAGATACGCAGTATTTT.

As concerns this clone: Other DNA variants within this sample encode the same CDR3. The chain joins TRBV6-1 to TRBJ1-5, with a weak D call TRBD1 (5 bases). V was shortened by 2 bases and J by 3 bases, with 8 bases between the two germline ends. Germline loops: CDR1 MNHNS, CDR2 SASEGT. CDR3 length equals 14 residues. The CDR3 reads CASSERGFNQPQHF. CDR3 nucleotides: TGTGCCAGCAGTGAACGGGGGTTCAATCAGCCCCAGCATTTT.

This clone has a handful of counts. The J gene is TRBJ1-2, the V gene TRBV19, with a tentative D call TRBD1 (5 bases). Germline assignment: CDR1 LNHDA and CDR2 SQIVND (reference sequence). Between the trimmed V and J ends, which lost 5 bases and 3 bases, there was a span of 10 bases. The CDR3 is 13 amino acids. In nucleotides, the CDR3 is TGTGCCAGTAGTGTCCCGACAGACTATGGCTACACCTTC. Amino acids: CASSVPTDYGYTF.

The chain combines TRBV10-2 with TRBJ1-1, with D possibly matching TRBD1 (5 bases). V lost 5 bases, J lost 3 bases, and 13 bases lay in between. The CDR3 spans 14 residues. Germline CDR1 WSHSY, CDR2 SAAADI. CDR3 loop: CASSLRVTDTEAFF. For the CDR3, the DNA is TGCGCCAGCAGTCTCAGGGTGACGGACACTGAAGCTTTCTTT.

The gene calls are TRBV27 and TRBJ1-1, with D maybe TRBD1 (6 bases). The CDR3 runs to 13 residues. The germline V gene encodes CDR1 MNHEY and CDR2 SMNVEV (reference sequence). V shed 1 base and J shed 5 bases, with 8 bases lying between them. CDR3 bases: TGTGCCAGCAGTTTATTCAGGGGTACTGAAGCTTTCTTT. Translating it yields CASSLFRGTEAFF.

This rearrangement joins TRBV6-4 to TRBJ2-1, with 8 bases lining up with TRBD1. Germline loops: CDR1 MRHNA, CDR2 SNTAGT. Losses at the gene ends were 1 base for V and 2 bases for J; bases not matched to a gene: 16. This CDR3 comprises 20 residues. Here the CDR3 DNA reads TGTGCCAGCAGTGACTTCAGGGGCAGGGGGCAACAATCCACCTACAATGAGCAGTTCTTC. Translated, it gives CASSDFRGRGQQSTYNEQFF.